The 29 T cell receptor beta chains below all came from one sample that was sequenced in a study of blood T cell repertoires in COVID-19. The data were produced by immunoSEQ multiplex PCR, yet TCRdb's version contains in-frame clones alone and is incomplete. Of about 150,000 clones detected, roughly 88% appear once; the ten largest clones hold around 4.2%. Input material: PBMCs or T cells enriched from blood (not recorded which). The receptors were gathered from a man aged 45 to 65 who had recovered from COVID-19.

The chain couples TRBV18 to TRBJ1-1; maybe TRBD1 (6 bases). Germline values: CDR1 KGHSH, CDR2 LQKENI. Trimming cost V 6 bases and J 7 bases, with 12 bases left between them. The CDR3 has 12 residues. DNA for the CDR3: TGTGCCAGCTCGTTGGACAGCTTTGAAGCTTTCTTT. The encoded protein is CASSLDSFEAFF.

This chain links TRBV21-1 with TRBJ1-5; TRBD1, as called in the table, went unchecked against the DNA. TRBV21-1 is given as a pseudogene. The CDR3 extends over 16 amino acids. In DNA form, the CDR3 reads TGTGCCAGCAGGATCTCCCCGGGACATAGGAGCCAGCCCCAGCATTTT. It is translated as CASRISPGHRSQPQHF.

V gene TRBV19 combines with J gene TRBJ2-7; 11 nucleotides agree with TRBD2. Germline values: CDR1 LNHDA, CDR2 SQIVND (reference sequence). V lost 4 bases and J lost 5; bases outside the gene matches: 7. This CDR3 contains 15 residues. The CDR3 region is CASSTKTSGNDEQYF. The DNA for the CDR3 is TGTGCCAGTAGTACAAAGACTAGCGGGAACGACGAGCAGTACTTC.

This chain connects TRBV11-2 to TRBJ2-2; 8 nucleotides line up with TRBD1. CDR1 SGHAT and CDR2 FQNNGV come from the germline V gene. The J segment lost 4 bases and the V segment lost 5 bases, leaving 6 bases of the junction unmatched. This CDR3 is built from 15 residues. The CDR3 bases are TGTGCCAGCAGCACACAGGGGGTGGCCACCGGGGAGCTGTTTTTT. Encoded protein: CASSTQGVATGELFF.

The chain uses TRBV27 and TRBJ1-5; unclear D gene. The CDR3 covers 13 residues. Trimming stripped 3 bases from V and 0 bases from J, with 3 bases between. Germline CDR1 MNHEY, CDR2 SMNVEV (reference sequence). The DNA for the CDR3 is TGTGCCAGCAGTTTCCGTAGCAATCAGCCCCAGCATTTT. This codes for CASSFRSNQPQHF.

This clone was counted a single time. The rearrangement uses TRBV4-3 and TRBJ2-1; 14 bases map to TRBD2. Trimming cost V 2 bases and J 10 bases; bases outside gene matches: 7. Germline CDR1 and CDR2: LGHNA and YSLEER. The CDR3 sequence is 16 residues long. The CDR3 reads CASSQPGLAGDREQFF. The CDR3 nucleotides read TGCGCCAGCAGCCAACCGGGACTAGCGGGAGACAGGGAGCAGTTCTTC.

This clone was found once. This chain uses TRBV5-8 with TRBJ1-5; weak D call: TRBD1 (6 bases). This CDR3 contains 17 residues. Germline V gene lookup returns CDR1 SGHTS and CDR2 YDEGEE. Trimming took 2 bases from V and 9 from J, leaving 24 bases between them. The CDR3 sequence: CASSFLKKRGGMGPQHF. In DNA, the CDR3 is TGTGCCAGCAGCTTTCTAAAAAAAAGGGGGGGCATGGGGCCCCAGCATTTT.

The genes are TRBV27 and TRBJ1-2; D remains unclear. The CDR3 is 13 amino acids. The V end lost 10 bases, the J end lost 6 bases, and 18 bases lay between the germline ends. The germline V gene encodes CDR1 MNHEY and CDR2 SMNVEV (reference sequence). This chain's CDR3 is CATLSDGLHGYTF. The CDR3 DNA reads TGTGCCACCCTAAGTGACGGACTCCATGGCTACACCTTC.

The chain recombines TRBV19 with TRBJ1-4; D ambiguous. Deletions cut 4 bases from V and 2 bases from J, with 8 bases between. The CDR3 covers 14 residues. The germline V gene has CDR1 LNHDA and CDR2 SQIVND (reference sequence). CDR3 residues: CASSSARTNEKLFF. The CDR3 bases are TGTGCCAGTAGTAGCGCTCGGACTAATGAAAAACTGTTTTTT. The variable domain in full, with the rest retrieved from reference TRBV19 and TRBJ1-4, is DGGITQSPKYLFRKEGQNVTLSCEQNLNHDAMYWYRQDPGQGLRLIYYSQIVNDFQKGDIAEGYSVSREKKESFPLTVTSAQKNPTAFYLCASSSARTNEKLFFGSGTQLSVL.

J is TRBJ1-5 and V is TRBV2; D gene ambiguous. V gave up 7 bases and J gave up 1 base, with 8 bases separating them. The CDR3 has 13 amino acids. CDR1 is SNHLY, CDR2 FYNNEI, per germline. CDR3 protein: CASNLESNQPQHF. The CDR3 DNA reads as TGTGCCAGCAATCTTGAGAGCAATCAGCCCCAGCATTTT.

The chain couples TRBV15 to TRBJ1-2; no clear D. V dropped 1 base and J dropped 5 bases, with 5 bases sitting between them. The germline gives CDR1 LNHNV, CDR2 YYDKDF (reference sequence). CDR3 size: 12 residues. CDR3 region: CATSRAGYGYTF. CDR3 in DNA: TGTGCCACCAGCAGAGCGGGATATGGCTACACCTTC.

The chain links TRBV6-5 to TRBJ1-2; D call uncertain. Trimming pared 5 bases from V and 3 bases from J, leaving 7 bases between. The CDR3 length is 12 residues. The germline V gene encodes CDR1 MNHEY and CDR2 SVGAGI. The CDR3 spells CASSPSDYGYTF. The DNA of the CDR3 is TGTGCCAGCAGTCCCTCCGACTATGGCTACACCTTC.

The CDR3 loop is CASSTGQGASPLHF. The CDR3 DNA sequence: TGTGCCAGTAGTACGGGACAGGGGGCTTCACCCCTCCACTTT. The chain is built from TRBV19 and TRBJ1-6; TRBD1 matches at 12 bases. Germline V gene sequence: CDR1 LNHDA, CDR2 SQIVND (reference sequence). V shed 4 bases and J 9 bases; nucleotides not matched to a gene: 1. This CDR3 comprises 14 residues.

The chain has TRBV18 and TRBJ1-6; D ambiguous. Trimming removed 1 base at V and 8 bases at J, with 18 bases between. Germline V gene lookup returns CDR1 KGHSH and CDR2 LQKENI. This CDR3 has 17 residues. The CDR3 loop reads CASSPRRALRADSPLHF. The CDR3 DNA reads TGTGCCAGCTCACCACGTCGGGCCCTACGAGCGGATTCACCCCTCCACTTT.

The rearrangement joins TRBV7-9 to TRBJ2-1; 10 bases are a match to TRBD1. This CDR3 contains 18 residues. Looked up from germline, CDR1 is SEHNR and CDR2 is FQNEAQ (reference sequence). Trimming cost V 5 bases and J 3 bases; bases outside gene matches: 13. The CDR3 DNA is TGTGCCAGCAGCCCAACCATCCGGGACAGGGGATTCTACAATGAGCAGTTCTTC. Residues: CASSPTIRDRGFYNEQFF.

The CDR3 is CAWGVSFDTEAFF. The DNA of the CDR3 is TGTGCCTGGGGAGTGAGCTTCGACACTGAAGCTTTCTTT. V gene TRBV30 combines with J gene TRBJ1-1; D is uncertain. V was pared by 5 bases and J by 3 bases, with 13 bases between. The V gene's germline CDR1 is GTSNPN and CDR2 SVGIG (reference sequence). The CDR3 covers 13 residues.

The chain recombines TRBV9 with TRBJ1-1; 9 bases line up with TRBD1. The CDR3 is 14 residues long. In germline, CDR1 is SGDLS, CDR2 YYNGEE. The V segment lost 3 bases and the J segment 5 bases; nucleotides outside the gene matches: 5. Here the CDR3 reads CASSATGGRTEAFF. CDR3 in DNA: TGTGCCAGCAGCGCAACAGGGGGCCGGACTGAAGCTTTCTTT.

J is TRBJ2-5 and V is TRBV7-9; D is undetermined. Trimming left V 5 bases short and J 3 bases short, with 13 bases between. This CDR3 is 14 amino acids long. CDR1 is SEHNR, CDR2 FQNEAQ, per germline (reference sequence). CDR3 bases: TGTGCCAGCAGCCTCCAGACTCGAAAAGAGACCCAGTACTTC. It specifies CASSLQTRKETQYF.

In its sample, this clone was seen once. V is TRBV7-9 and J is TRBJ1-5; TRBD1 matches 10 bases. This CDR3 has 14 residues. Germline loops: CDR1 SEHNR, CDR2 FQNEAQ (reference sequence). The V segment lost 5 bases and the J segment 7 bases; nucleotides outside the gene matches: 5. The DNA of the CDR3 is TGTGCCAGCAGCACCGGGACAGGGGCGCAGCCCCAGCATTTT. It encodes CASSTGTGAQPQHF.

This clone was found a few times. The chain has TRBV6-2 or TRBV6-3 and TRBJ2-5, with 13 bases matching TRBD2. CDR1 MNHEY and CDR2 SVGEGT come from the germline V gene. V lost 2 bases, J lost 4 bases, and 7 bases stayed unmatched. The CDR3 is made up of 17 amino acids. In nucleotides, the CDR3 is TGTGCCAGCAGTTACACTAGCGGGAGGGCCGATAGAGAGACCCAGTACTTC. Protein sequence: CASSYTSGRADRETQYF.

The rearrangement links TRBV11-3 to TRBJ1-1, with D tentatively TRBD1 (5 bases). Germline V gives CDR1 SGHNT, CDR2 YENEEA. Trimming pared 0 bases from V and 5 bases from J, leaving 13 bases between. The CDR3 contains 15 residues. For the CDR3, the DNA is TGTGCCAGCAGCTTAGATGGCAGGGTGGAAACTGAAGCTTTCTTT. Translating gives CASSLDGRVETEAFF.

The V and J genes are TRBV3-1 (or the pseudogene TRBV3-2) and TRBJ2-5, with a tentative D call TRBD1 (5 bases). From germline, CDR1 is LGHDT and CDR2 YNNKEL (reference sequence). Deletions cut 1 base from V and 9 bases from J, with 6 bases between. The CDR3 has 11 amino acids. CDR3 in amino acids: CASSQAGSQYF. For the CDR3, the DNA is TGTGCCAGCAGCCAAGCAGGGTCCCAGTACTTC.

This chain connects TRBV5-4 to TRBJ2-3; 7 bases agree with TRBD2. This CDR3 region has 17 residues. Trimming at V came to 0 bases and at J to 0 bases, leaving 7 bases not matched to a gene. The germline V gene encodes CDR1 SGHNT and CDR2 YYREEE (reference sequence). CDR3 sequence reads: CASSLVHGTTSTDTQYF. The CDR3 DNA is TGTGCCAGCAGCTTGGTGCACGGGACTACGAGCACAGATACGCAGTATTTT.

The V call is TRBV7-2, the J call TRBJ1-4, with D uncertain. The CDR3 has 14 amino acids. Germline V lookup: CDR1 SGHTA, CDR2 FQGNSA. Trimming removed 3 bases from V and 6 bases from J, with 11 bases in between. The CDR3 coding sequence is TGTGCCAGCAGCTTGGTACGCGGTTATGAAAAACTGTTTTTT. Its translation: CASSLVRGYEKLFF. Filled out from reference TRBV7-2 and TRBJ1-4, the complete variable domain reads GAGVSQSPSNKVTEKGKDVELRCDPISGHTALYWYRQSLGQGLEFLIYFQGNSAPDKSGLPSDRFSAERTGGSVSTLTIQRTQQEDSAVYLCASSLVRGYEKLFFGSGTQLSVL.

The rearrangement joins TRBV7-9 to TRBJ2-1, with 8 bases matching TRBD2. J gave up 9 bases and V 3 bases, and 7 bases lay outside the gene matches. This CDR3 is built from 14 residues. Germline CDR1 is SEHNR and CDR2 is FQNEAQ (reference sequence). Here the CDR3 reads CASSLGLVGGEQFF. CDR3 sequence (DNA): TGTGCCAGCAGCTTGGGACTAGTCGGTGGTGAGCAGTTCTTC.

J is TRBJ2-4 and V is TRBV4-1; D is uncertain. This CDR3 has 17 amino acids. The V end was cut by 1 base, the J end by 0 bases, with 13 bases between. Germline-derived CDR1 and CDR2 are MGHRA and YSYEKL. The CDR3 region is CASSQVTRQLAKNIQYF. In nucleotides, the CDR3 is TGCGCCAGCAGCCAAGTAACGAGACAACTAGCCAAAAACATTCAGTACTTC.

This clone has a handful of counts. The chain employs TRBV18 and TRBJ1-2; 9 bases align to TRBD1. After removal of 4 bases from V and 0 bases from J, the junction contained 12 bases not matched to a gene. The CDR3 has 18 residues. Looked up from germline, CDR1 is KGHSH and CDR2 is LQKENI. The CDR3 protein is CASSLFRDRVNTNYGYTF. The CDR3 DNA sequence: TGTGCCAGCTCACTCTTCCGGGACAGGGTGAATACTAACTATGGCTACACCTTC.

The rearrangement uses TRBV30 and TRBJ2-1; 7 bases match TRBD2. The V segment lost 0 bases and the J segment 9 bases; nucleotides outside the gene matches: 11. Germline CDR1 GTSNPN, CDR2 SVGIG (reference sequence). The CDR3 is made up of 15 amino acids. The CDR3 region is CAWSVGLGRGSEQFF. The CDR3, as DNA: TGTGCCTGGAGTGTAGGACTAGGCCGGGGGTCTGAGCAGTTCTTC.

Here the CDR3 reads CASSFQASSGPYNEQFF. CDR3 bases: TGTGCCAGCAGCTTTCAGGCGTCTAGCGGACCTTACAATGAGCAGTTCTTC. The rearrangement links TRBV7-6 to TRBJ2-1, with TRBD2 matching over 7 bases. This CDR3 comprises 17 residues. The V gene's germline CDR1 is SGHVS and CDR2 FNYEAQ. Unmatched junction bases numbered 12, after V lost 3 bases and J lost 4 bases.